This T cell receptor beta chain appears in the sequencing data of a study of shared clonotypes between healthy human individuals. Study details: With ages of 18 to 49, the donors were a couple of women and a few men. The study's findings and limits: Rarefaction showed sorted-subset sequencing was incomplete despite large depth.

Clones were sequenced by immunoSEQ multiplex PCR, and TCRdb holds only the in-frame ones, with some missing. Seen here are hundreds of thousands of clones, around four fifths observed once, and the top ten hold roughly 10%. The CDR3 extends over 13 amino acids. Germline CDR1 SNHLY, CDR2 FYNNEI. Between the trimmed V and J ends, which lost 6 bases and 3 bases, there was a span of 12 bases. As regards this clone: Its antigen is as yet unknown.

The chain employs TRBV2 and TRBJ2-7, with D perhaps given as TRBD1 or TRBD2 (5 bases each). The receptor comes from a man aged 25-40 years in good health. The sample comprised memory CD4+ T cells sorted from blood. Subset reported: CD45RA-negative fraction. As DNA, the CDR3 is TGTGCCAGCAGCTCCGGGACCGTCTACGAGCAGTACTTC. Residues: CASSSGTVYEQYF.